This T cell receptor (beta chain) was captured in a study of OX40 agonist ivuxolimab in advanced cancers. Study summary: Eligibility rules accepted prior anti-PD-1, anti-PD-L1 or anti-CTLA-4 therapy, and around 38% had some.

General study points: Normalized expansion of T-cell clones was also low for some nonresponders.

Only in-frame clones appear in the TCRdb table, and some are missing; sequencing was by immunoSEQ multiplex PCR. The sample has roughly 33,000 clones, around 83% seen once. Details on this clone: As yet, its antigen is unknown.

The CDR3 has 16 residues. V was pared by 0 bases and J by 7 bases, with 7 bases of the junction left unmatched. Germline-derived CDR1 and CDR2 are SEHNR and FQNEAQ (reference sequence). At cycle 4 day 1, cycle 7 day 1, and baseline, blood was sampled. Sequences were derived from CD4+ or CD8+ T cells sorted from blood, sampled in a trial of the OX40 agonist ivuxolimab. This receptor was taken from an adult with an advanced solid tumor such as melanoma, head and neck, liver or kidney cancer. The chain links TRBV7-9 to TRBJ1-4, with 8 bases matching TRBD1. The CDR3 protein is CASSLAKGTGGEKLFF. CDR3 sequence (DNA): TGTGCCAGCAGCTTAGCTAAAGGGACAGGTGGTGAAAAACTGTTTTTT.